This T cell receptor beta chain emerged from a study of T cell changes during pregnancy in multiple sclerosis. Assay used: immunoSEQ multiplex PCR; TCRdb lists only in-frame clones, some missing. Among 100,000 or so clones listed, around 93% were seen once. The material sequenced was peripheral blood, taken in the third trimester of pregnancy. This receptor was taken from a female donor with multiple sclerosis, enrolled in a pregnancy study.

The DNA for the CDR3 is TGTGCCAGTAGTTCGGGAGGTCAGCCCCAGCATTTT. Translation gives CASSSGGQPQHF. V is TRBV19 and J is TRBJ1-5; D call uncertain. Germline values: CDR1 LNHDA, CDR2 SQIVND (reference sequence). This CDR3 comprises 12 residues. Trimming left V 5 bases short and J 6 bases short, with 8 bases between.